The rows below give T cell receptor beta chains drawn from one sample of a study of shared clonotypes between healthy human individuals. The method was immunoSEQ multiplex PCR; TCRdb's version includes in-frame clones alone and lacks a portion of them. Among about 460,000 clones listed, roughly three quarters were seen once. Sequenced: PBMCs. These receptors were taken from a woman in her 40s in good health. Some clones in this sample may be carry-over from other donors' samples. The CDR3 runs from the conserved cysteine through the conserved F or W. D genes are given only for firm matches. Size values are once, few and many counts, or a class for expanded clones, and some rows have none.

v_call	d_call	j_call	clone_size	cdr3_nt	cdr3_aa
TRBV9	-	TRBJ1-2	once	TGTGCCAGCAGCGTAGCCGGGCTCTATGGCTACACCTTC	CASSVAGLYGYTF
TRBV5-1	TRBD1	TRBJ1-2	-	TGCGCCAGCAGCTTTACAGGGGACTATGGCTACACCTTC	CASSFTGDYGYTF
TRBV28	-	TRBJ1-2	few	TGTGCCAGCAGTTTAATCGGGTATGGTGGGGATTATGGCTACACCTTC	CASSLIGYGGDYGYTF
TRBV15	-	TRBJ2-3	once	TGTGCCACCAGCAGGACAACAGCTAGCACAGATACGCAGTATTTT	CATSRTTASTDTQYF
TRBV5-1	-	TRBJ1-4	once	TGCGCCAGCAGCTTGGTGGGGCCTAATGAAAAACTGTTTTTT	CASSLVGPNEKLFF
TRBV29-1	-	TRBJ2-3	-	TGCAGCGTTCTGGGGGTAGGGGTGGATACGCAGTATTTT	CSVLGVGVDTQYF
TRBV6-1	-	TRBJ1-5	-	TGTGCCAGCAGTGGAAGGAAGAATAGCAATCAGCCCCAGCATTTT	CASSGRKNSNQPQHF
TRBV29-1	TRBD2	TRBJ2-3	-	TGCAGCGTTGAGGGAGCGGGAGGGGAGACAGATACGCAGTATTTT	CSVEGAGGETDTQYF
TRBV9	TRBD1	TRBJ1-1	-	TGTGCCAGCAGCGTAGGCCAGGGGGATTTGACTGAAGCTTTCTTT	CASSVGQGDLTEAFF
TRBV7-9	-	TRBJ2-7	-	TGTGCCAGCAGCTACGGGCCCTTGTCCTACGAGCAGTACTTC	CASSYGPLSYEQYF
TRBV19	TRBD2	TRBJ2-7	few	TGTGCCAGCGCGGGGGCGGGGGGCGTTGGCTACGAGCAGTACTTC	CASAGAGGVGYEQYF
TRBV5-4	-	TRBJ2-7	-	TGTGCCAGCAGCCCGAGGGACGTAGCCTACGAGCAGTACTTC	CASSPRDVAYEQYF
TRBV5-6	TRBD2	TRBJ2-2	-	TGTGCCAGCAGCGTCTTGGGGTGGGAGGGCCAGAGCGGGGAGCTGTTTTTT	CASSVLGWEGQSGELFF
TRBV5-6	-	TRBJ1-5	-	TGTGCCAGCAGCCGCAGGACAGCGGAGCCCCAGCATTTT	CASSRRTAEPQHF
TRBV27	TRBD2	TRBJ2-5	-	TGTGCCAGCAGTTTCGGGAGCGGGAGAAAAGAGACCCAGTACTTC	CASSFGSGRKETQYF
TRBV9	-	TRBJ1-1	-	TGTGCCAGCAGCGTAGACGTAGGTAACACTGAAGCTTTCTTT	CASSVDVGNTEAFF
TRBV2	-	TRBJ2-1	-	TGTGCCAGCAGTGATCTGTTGACCAGCCGCTACAATGAGCAGTTCTTC	CASSDLLTSRYNEQFF
TRBV19	-	TRBJ2-1	once	TGTGCCAGTAGTATAGCGACGAAAAACTACAATGAGCAGTTCTTC	CASSIATKNYNEQFF
TRBV10-2	TRBD1	TRBJ2-1	few	TGCGCCAGCCGAAGGGACAGTTACAATGAGCAGTTCTTC	CASRRDSYNEQFF
TRBV2	-	TRBJ1-2	few	TGTGCCAGCAGTGAGTCCAGCCCGGGTGGCTACACCTTC	CASSESSPGGYTF
TRBV5-4	-	TRBJ2-5	-	TGCGCCAGCAGCTCCGTAGGGGGGCAAGAGACCCAGTACTTC	CASSSVGGQETQYF
TRBV7-9	-	TRBJ1-2	-	TGTGCCAGCAGCCCAACCAGGCGACAACAACACTGGCGGAATGGCTACACCTTC	CASSPTRRQQHWRNGYTF
TRBV19	-	TRBJ2-5	-	TGTGCCAGTAGTATTGTGGGGACATTTGAGACCCAGTACTTC	CASSIVGTFETQYF
TRBV18	TRBD2	TRBJ2-4	-	TGTGCCAGCTCCCCCTATGCTAGCGGTGACTTAGCCAAAAACATTCAGTACTTC	CASSPYASGDLAKNIQYF
TRBV9	-	TRBJ1-1	-	TGTGCCAGCAGCATGGACAGCATGAACACTGAAGCTTTCTTT	CASSMDSMNTEAFF
TRBV10-3	TRBD1	TRBJ1-5	-	TGTGCCATCAGTGAGGGACAGGATAGCAATCAGCCCCAGCATTTT	CAISEGQDSNQPQHF
TRBV15	-	TRBJ2-3	-	TGTGCCACCAGCAGAGTGGGGGCCACAGATACGCAGTATTTT	CATSRVGATDTQYF
TRBV4-3	TRBD1	TRBJ1-1	-	TGCGCCAGCAGCCAATACCTCGACAGGGTGAACACTGAAGCTTTCTTT	CASSQYLDRVNTEAFF
TRBV11-2	TRBD1	TRBJ1-1	-	TGTGCCAGCAGCTTGGGACAGTTGAACACTGAAGCTTTCTTT	CASSLGQLNTEAFF
TRBV23-1	TRBD1	TRBJ1-1	-	TGCGCCAGCAGGACAGGGCCGAAGAACACTGAAGCTTTCTTT	CASRTGPKNTEAFF
TRBV18	TRBD1	TRBJ2-6	-	TGTGCCAGCTCACTACAGGGGTCTGGGGCCAACGTCCTGACTTTC	CASSLQGSGANVLTF
TRBV12-5	-	TRBJ2-3	once	TGTGCTAGCCGAATTGATTTCGGAGATACGCAGTATTTT	CASRIDFGDTQYF
TRBV25-1	-	TRBJ2-1	-	TGTGCCAGCAGTGCCTCGGATGGTTGGGTTGAGCAGTTCTTC	CASSASDGWVEQFF
TRBV27	TRBD1	TRBJ2-1	-	TGTGCCAGCAGTTTCCTGGACAGGGACGGTGAGCAGTTCTTC	CASSFLDRDGEQFF
TRBV5-7	TRBD1	TRBJ1-2	-	TGTGCCAGCAGTTGGGGGGGGACAGGTGGCTACACCTTC	CASSWGGTGGYTF
TRBV10-3	-	TRBJ1-5	-	TGTGCCACCGGAGCAGGGGATTCCCCGCCCCAGCATTTT	CATGAGDSPPQHF